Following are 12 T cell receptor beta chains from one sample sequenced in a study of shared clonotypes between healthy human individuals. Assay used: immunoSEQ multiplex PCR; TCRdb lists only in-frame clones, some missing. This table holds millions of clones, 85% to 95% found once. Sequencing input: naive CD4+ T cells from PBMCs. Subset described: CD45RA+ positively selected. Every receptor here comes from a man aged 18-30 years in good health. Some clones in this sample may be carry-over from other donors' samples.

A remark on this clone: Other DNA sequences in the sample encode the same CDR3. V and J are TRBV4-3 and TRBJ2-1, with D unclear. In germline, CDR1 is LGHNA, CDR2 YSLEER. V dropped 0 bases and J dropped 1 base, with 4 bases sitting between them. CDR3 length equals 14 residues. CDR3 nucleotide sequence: TGCGCCAGCAGCCAAGAGGCATCCTACAATGAGCAGTTCTTC. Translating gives CASSQEASYNEQFF.

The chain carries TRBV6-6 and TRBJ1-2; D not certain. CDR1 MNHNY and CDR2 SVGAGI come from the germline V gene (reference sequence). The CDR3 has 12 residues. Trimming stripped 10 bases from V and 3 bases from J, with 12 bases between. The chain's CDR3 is CATSGRDYGYTF. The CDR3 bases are TGTGCCACCTCCGGACGGGACTATGGCTACACCTTC.

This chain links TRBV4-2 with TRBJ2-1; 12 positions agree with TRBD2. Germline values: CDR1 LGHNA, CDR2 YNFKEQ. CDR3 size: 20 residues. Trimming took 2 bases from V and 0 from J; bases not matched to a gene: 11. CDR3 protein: CASSQPVLAGGLSSYNEQFF. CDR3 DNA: TGTGCCAGCAGCCAACCCGTACTAGCGGGAGGACTCAGCTCCTACAATGAGCAGTTCTTC.

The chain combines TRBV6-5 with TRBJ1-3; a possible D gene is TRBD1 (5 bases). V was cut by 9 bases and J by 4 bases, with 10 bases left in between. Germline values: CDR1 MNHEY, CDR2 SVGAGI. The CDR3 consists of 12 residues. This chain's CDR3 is CASTGIGNTIYF. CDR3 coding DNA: TGTGCCAGTACAGGAATCGGAAACACCATATATTTT.

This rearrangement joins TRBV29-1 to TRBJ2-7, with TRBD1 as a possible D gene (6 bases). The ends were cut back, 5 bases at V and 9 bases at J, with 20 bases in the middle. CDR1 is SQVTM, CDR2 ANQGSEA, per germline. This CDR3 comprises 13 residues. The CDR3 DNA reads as TGCAGCGTTCAGCCAGGGGAACTACGAGTGCAGTACTTC. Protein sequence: CSVQPGELRVQYF.

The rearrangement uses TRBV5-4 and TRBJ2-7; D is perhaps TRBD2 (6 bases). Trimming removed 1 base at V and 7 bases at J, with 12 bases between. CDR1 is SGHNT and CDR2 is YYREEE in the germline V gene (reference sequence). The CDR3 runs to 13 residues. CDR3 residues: CASSLISGSEQYF. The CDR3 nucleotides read TGTGCCAGCAGCTTGATAAGCGGGTCTGAGCAGTACTTC.

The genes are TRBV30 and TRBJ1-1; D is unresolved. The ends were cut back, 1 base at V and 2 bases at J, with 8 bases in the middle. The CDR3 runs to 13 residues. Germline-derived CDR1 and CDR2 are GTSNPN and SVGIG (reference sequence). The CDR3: CAWSDQSNTEAFF. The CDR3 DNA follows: TGTGCCTGGAGTGACCAGAGCAACACTGAAGCTTTCTTT.

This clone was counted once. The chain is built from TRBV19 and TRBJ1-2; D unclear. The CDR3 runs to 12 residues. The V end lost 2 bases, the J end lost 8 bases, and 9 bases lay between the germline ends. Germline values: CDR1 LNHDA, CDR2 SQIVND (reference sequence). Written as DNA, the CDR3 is TGTGCCAGTAGTATACAGGAAGGAGGCTACACCTTC. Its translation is CASSIQEGGYTF.

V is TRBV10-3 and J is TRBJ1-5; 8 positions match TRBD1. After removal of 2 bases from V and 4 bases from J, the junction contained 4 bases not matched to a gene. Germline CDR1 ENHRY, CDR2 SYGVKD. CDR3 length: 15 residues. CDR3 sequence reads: CAISEGTGGNQPQHF. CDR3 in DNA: TGTGCCATCAGTGAGGGGACAGGAGGGAATCAGCCCCAGCATTTT.

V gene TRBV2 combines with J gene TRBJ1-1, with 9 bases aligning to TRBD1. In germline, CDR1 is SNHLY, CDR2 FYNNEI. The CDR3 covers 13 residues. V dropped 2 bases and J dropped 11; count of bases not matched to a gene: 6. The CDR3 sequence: CASSEIRQGEAFF. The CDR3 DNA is TGTGCCAGCAGTGAAATTCGACAGGGGGAGGCTTTCTTT.

CDR3 DNA: TGTGCCAGCAGCTTAGTGGCCATAGGGCACGCCGGGGAGCTGTTTTTT. Translating it yields CASSLVAIGHAGELFF. This sequence joins TRBV7-8 and TRBJ2-2; D not resolved. The CDR3 loop spans 16 amino acids. V was shortened by 1 base and J by 6 bases, with 15 bases between the two germline ends. Looked up from germline, CDR1 is SGHVS and CDR2 is FQNEAQ.

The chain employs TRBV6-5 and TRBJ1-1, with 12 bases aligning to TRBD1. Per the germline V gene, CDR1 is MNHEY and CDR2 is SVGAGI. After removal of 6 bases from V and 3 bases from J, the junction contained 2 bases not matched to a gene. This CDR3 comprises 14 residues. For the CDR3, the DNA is TGTGCCAGCAGGGGACAGGGGGCCCACACTGAAGCTTTCTTT. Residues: CASRGQGAHTEAFF.